This TCR beta chain was profiled in a study of blood T cell repertoires in COVID-19. In the study overall: COVID-19 samples, acute and convalescent, were from the United States, Italy and Spain. Nucleic acid was either cDNA or gDNA, and it came from T cells, B-cell-depleted T cells, or PBMCs.

Germline lookup yields CDR1 ENHRY and CDR2 SYGVKD. Trimming removed 8 bases from V and 6 bases from J; junction bases left unmatched: 2. The CDR3 is 13 amino acids. The authors' processing: The authors estimated nucleated cell counts from reference gene primer amplification. Only in-frame clones appear in the TCRdb table, and some are missing; sequencing was by immunoSEQ multiplex PCR. V, J and clone size reflect that table, while D and trimming were determined from the DNA. The sample holds more than 150,000 clones; under 85% are singletons and the top ten take roughly a sixth. Sequences were obtained from peripheral blood. The genes are TRBV10-3 and TRBJ1-6; 9 bases agree with TRBD1. The TCR was taken from a man in his 60s with active or convalescent COVID-19. The DNA of the CDR3 is TGTGCCATCGGGGGACAGGGTAATTCACCCCTCCACTTT. Translated, it gives CAIGGQGNSPLHF.